The rows below give T cell receptor beta chains drawn from one sample of a study of T cells in narcolepsy. Using immunoSEQ multiplex PCR, the repertoire was profiled, and TCRdb retains in-frame clones only, with some absent. The data contain about 29,000 clones, around 87% of them singletons. The sequenced material came from memory (CD45RA-) CD4+ T cells from blood. The receptors here all came from a human donor in good health. CDR3s include the opening cysteine and the closing phenylalanine or tryptophan. A D gene is named only where the DNA matches it firmly. Clone size is given for some rows only: seen once, a few or many times, or a class if the clone is expanded.

d_call: TRBD2; clone_size: few; j_call: TRBJ2-7; v_call: TRBV5-4; cdr3_aa: CASSSGLASYEQYF; cdr3_nt: TGTGCCAGCAGCTCGGGACTAGCGAGCTACGAGCAGTACTTC
d_call: TRBD2; clone_size: .; j_call: TRBJ2-3; v_call: TRBV5-1; cdr3_aa: CASSLAGAATDTQYF; cdr3_nt: TGCGCCAGCAGCTTAGCGGGGGCCGCCACAGATACGCAGTATTTT
d_call: .; clone_size: .; j_call: TRBJ1-6; v_call: TRBV19; cdr3_aa: CASSTTGAYNSPLHF; cdr3_nt: TGTGCCAGTAGTACGACTGGGGCATATAATTCACCCCTCCACTTT
d_call: .; clone_size: .; j_call: TRBJ1-4; v_call: TRBV6-5; cdr3_aa: CASSYSRPGLNEKLFF; cdr3_nt: TGTGCCAGCAGTTACTCGCGGCCGGGACTTAATGAAAAACTGTTTTTT
d_call: .; clone_size: .; j_call: TRBJ1-3; v_call: TRBV7-8; cdr3_aa: CASSLDGSSGNTIYF; cdr3_nt: TGTGCCAGCAGCTTAGACGGATCCTCTGGAAACACCATATATTTT
d_call: .; clone_size: .; j_call: TRBJ1-3; v_call: TRBV29-1; cdr3_aa: CSVESPGNTIYF; cdr3_nt: TGCAGCGTTGAAAGCCCTGGAAACACCATATATTTT
d_call: .; clone_size: .; j_call: TRBJ2-5; v_call: TRBV30; cdr3_aa: CAWQSQETQYF; cdr3_nt: TGTGCCTGGCAGTCTCAAGAGACCCAGTACTTC
d_call: TRBD1; clone_size: .; j_call: TRBJ1-2; v_call: TRBV7-3; cdr3_aa: CASSSGTDRGRMGYTF; cdr3_nt: TGTGCCAGCAGCTCCGGGACGGACAGGGGGAGAATGGGCTACACCTTC
d_call: TRBD2; clone_size: .; j_call: TRBJ2-3; v_call: TRBV7-9; cdr3_aa: CASSLGLAGTDTQYF; cdr3_nt: TGTGCCAGCAGCTTAGGACTAGCGGGGACAGATACGCAGTATTTT
d_call: .; clone_size: .; j_call: TRBJ2-3; v_call: TRBV6-7; cdr3_aa: CASSSRLLTTTDTQYF; cdr3_nt: TGTGCCAGCAGTTCTCGCTTACTTACGACCACAGATACGCAGTATTTT
d_call: .; clone_size: .; j_call: TRBJ1-2; v_call: TRBV19; cdr3_aa: CASRGHGAGNGYTF; cdr3_nt: TGTGCCAGTAGGGGGCACGGAGCGGGTAATGGCTACACCTTC
d_call: .; clone_size: .; j_call: TRBJ2-5; v_call: TRBV2; cdr3_aa: CASNPEETQYF; cdr3_nt: TGTGCCAGCAACCCTGAAGAGACCCAGTACTTC
d_call: TRBD1; clone_size: .; j_call: TRBJ2-7; v_call: TRBV6-1; cdr3_aa: CASSFDRGPYEQYF; cdr3_nt: TGTGCCAGCAGTTTTGACAGGGGGCCCTACGAGCAGTACTTC
d_call: TRBD1; clone_size: .; j_call: TRBJ2-2; v_call: TRBV6-4; cdr3_aa: CASRTQGATGELFF; cdr3_nt: TGTGCCAGCAGGACACAGGGGGCCACCGGGGAGCTGTTTTTT
d_call: TRBD2; clone_size: once; j_call: TRBJ2-1; v_call: TRBV27; cdr3_aa: CASTRRLAGEVNEQFF; cdr3_nt: TGTGCCAGCACTAGGAGACTAGCGGGAGAGGTCAATGAGCAGTTCTTC
d_call: .; clone_size: .; j_call: TRBJ1-6; v_call: TRBV30; cdr3_aa: CAWSVPVTGSNSPLHF; cdr3_nt: TGTGCCTGGAGTGTACCCGTGACAGGCTCTAATTCACCCCTCCACTTT
d_call: TRBD1; clone_size: .; j_call: TRBJ2-7; v_call: TRBV18; cdr3_aa: CASSPLPTGASYEQYF; cdr3_nt: TGTGCCAGCTCACCACTGCCGACAGGGGCGTCCTACGAGCAGTACTTC
d_call: .; clone_size: .; j_call: TRBJ1-2; v_call: TRBV6-5; cdr3_aa: CASSYSILESSYGYTF; cdr3_nt: TGTGCCAGCAGTTACTCGATACTAGAGTCATCCTATGGCTACACCTTC
d_call: .; clone_size: medium-sized; j_call: TRBJ1-2; v_call: TRBV7-9; cdr3_aa: CASSLGGYGYTF; cdr3_nt: TGTGCCAGCAGCTTAGGGGGCTATGGCTACACCTTC
d_call: .; clone_size: .; j_call: TRBJ2-6; v_call: TRBV6-6; cdr3_aa: CASSRSSSGANVLTF; cdr3_nt: TGTGCCAGCAGTCGTTCGAGCTCTGGGGCCAACGTCCTGACTTTC
d_call: TRBD1; clone_size: .; j_call: TRBJ1-1; v_call: TRBV9; cdr3_aa: CASSVDPGQGVNTEAFF; cdr3_nt: TGTGCCAGCAGCGTAGATCCGGGACAGGGTGTGAACACTGAAGCTTTCTTT
d_call: .; clone_size: .; j_call: TRBJ1-6; v_call: TRBV2; cdr3_aa: CASSEASSYNSPLHF; cdr3_nt: TGTGCCAGCAGTGAGGCAAGCTCCTATAATTCACCCCTCCACTTT
d_call: .; clone_size: few; j_call: TRBJ2-2; v_call: TRBV6-5; cdr3_aa: CASSGGGVTGELFF; cdr3_nt: TGTGCCAGCAGTGGAGGGGGGGTAACCGGGGAGCTGTTTTTT
d_call: TRBD2; clone_size: .; j_call: TRBJ2-5; v_call: TRBV5-4; cdr3_aa: CASSLGTSGLQETQYF; cdr3_nt: TGTGCCAGCAGTTTGGGAACTAGCGGGCTCCAAGAGACCCAGTACTTC
d_call: TRBD1; clone_size: few; j_call: TRBJ1-5; v_call: TRBV6-6; cdr3_aa: CASSYQDRDQPQHF; cdr3_nt: TGTGCCAGCAGTTACCAGGACAGGGATCAGCCCCAGCATTTT
d_call: TRBD1; clone_size: once; j_call: TRBJ1-2; v_call: TRBV5-5; cdr3_aa: CASSSTGGGYGYTF; cdr3_nt: TGTGCCAGCAGCTCTACAGGGGGAGGCTATGGCTACACCTTC
d_call: .; clone_size: .; j_call: TRBJ1-2; v_call: TRBV6-1; cdr3_aa: CASSPRTANNYGYTF; cdr3_nt: TGTGCCAGCAGTCCGAGGACAGCAAATAACTATGGCTACACCTTC
d_call: .; clone_size: .; j_call: TRBJ2-7; v_call: TRBV5-1; cdr3_aa: CASSLEVGEQYF; cdr3_nt: TGCGCCAGCAGCTTGGAGGTTGGGGAGCAGTACTTC